Below are 11 T cell receptor beta chains sequenced from a single sample in a study of cytomegalovirus exposure and HLA in healthy donors. The PCR had 60 Vbeta and 13 Jbeta primers. The assay was immunoSEQ multiplex PCR, and TCRdb's table has in-frame clones only and misses some. The data hold under 85,000 clones, with roughly 78% observed a single time. Sequenced sample: PBMCs. The receptor set was obtained from a woman in her thirties in good health and CMV-seronegative.

V and J are TRBV27 and TRBJ2-7; D is undetermined. The CDR3 is 10 amino acids. Per germline, CDR1 MNHEY and CDR2 SMNVEV (reference sequence). The V and J ends lost 5 bases and 4 bases respectively, with 3 bases between them. The chain's CDR3 is CASSAYEQYF. CDR3 DNA sequence: TGTGCCAGCAGTGCGTACGAGCAGTACTTC.

This clone was observed a handful of times. The rearrangement uses TRBV29-1 and TRBJ2-7; TRBD1 aligns across 10 bases. Germline CDR1 reads SQVTM; CDR2 reads ANQGSEA. V lost 6 bases, J lost 2 bases, and 13 bases stayed unmatched. This CDR3 comprises 16 residues. CDR3 DNA sequence: TGCAGCGTCAACTCCGGGACAGGGGTTTGGACCTACGAGCAGTACTTC. Translating gives CSVNSGTGVWTYEQYF.

This clone was recorded once. This chain uses TRBV30 with TRBJ2-2, with D perhaps matching TRBD1 (6 bases). The CDR3 sequence is 14 residues long. V was cut by 2 bases and J by 2 bases, with 9 bases left in between. CDR1 GTSNPN and CDR2 SVGIG come from the germline V gene (reference sequence). This CDR3 reads CAWSLDSNTGELFF. For the CDR3, the DNA is TGTGCCTGGAGTTTGGACAGCAACACCGGGGAGCTGTTTTTT.

The chain recombines TRBV6-1 with TRBJ2-3; 9 positions agree with TRBD1. V trimming: 6 bases; J trimming: 1 base; junction bases outside the gene matches: 2. There are 14 residues in the CDR3. Germline loops: CDR1 MNHNS, CDR2 SASEGT. Here the CDR3 reads CASRDRGGTDTQYF. The CDR3 DNA reads as TGTGCCAGCAGGGACAGGGGCGGCACAGATACGCAGTATTTT.

The rearrangement uses TRBV25-1 and TRBJ1-1, with D tentatively TRBD1 (5 bases). Germline V gene sequence: CDR1 MGHDK, CDR2 SYGVNS. V was cut by 1 base and J by 4 bases, with 7 bases left in between. There are 13 residues in the CDR3. The CDR3 bases are TGTGCCAGCAGTGAATGGGGGGGCACTGAAGCTTTCTTT. This encodes CASSEWGGTEAFF.

V usage is TRBV5-1 and J usage is TRBJ1-1; 9 bases are shared with TRBD1. The CDR3 has 14 amino acids. V lost 2 bases to trimming and J lost 5 bases; unmatched junction nucleotides: 4. Germline V gives CDR1 SGHRS, CDR2 YFSETQ. CDR3 nucleotides: TGCGCCAGCAGCTTCACAGGGGGCGGAACTGAAGCTTTCTTT. Amino acids: CASSFTGGGTEAFF. Filled out from reference TRBV5-1 and TRBJ1-1, the complete variable domain reads KAGVTQTPRYLIKTRGQQVTLSCSPISGHRSVSWYQQTPGQGLQFLFEYFSETQRNKGNFPGRFSGRQFSNSRSEMNVSTLELGDSALYLCASSFTGGGTEAFFGQGTRLTVV.

V is TRBV29-1 and J is TRBJ2-7; weak D call: TRBD1 (6 bases). The germline V gene has CDR1 SQVTM and CDR2 ANQGSEA. There are 13 residues in the CDR3. V shed 4 bases and J shed 0 bases, with 10 bases lying between them. Here the CDR3 reads CSVGGRGSYEQYF. CDR3 bases: TGCAGCGTTGGTGGCAGGGGCTCCTACGAGCAGTACTTC.

This clone was detected only a few times. The chain is built from TRBV2 and TRBJ2-1, with 11 bases identical to TRBD2. Germline CDR1 SNHLY, CDR2 FYNNEI. With V trimmed by 6 bases and J by 14 bases, 6 bases remained unmatched. This CDR3 is built from 12 residues. The CDR3 reads CASSGPLAGEFF. DNA for the CDR3: TGTGCCAGCAGCGGCCCACTAGCGGGAGAGTTCTTC.

V usage is TRBV4-2 and J usage is TRBJ1-5, with D possibly matching TRBD1 (5 bases). V was shortened by 0 bases and J by 5 bases, with 17 bases between the two germline ends. Germline V CDR1 and CDR2: LGHNA, YNFKEQ. This CDR3 has 17 residues. This CDR3 is CASSQETFQGFHQPQHF. The CDR3 region has the DNA TGTGCCAGCAGCCAAGAAACGTTCCAGGGCTTTCATCAGCCCCAGCATTTT.

The chain recombines TRBV20-1 with TRBJ1-1, with D perhaps matching TRBD1 (6 bases). CDR1 is DFQATT and CDR2 is SNEGSKA in the germline V gene (reference sequence). Trimming removed 5 bases at V and 8 bases at J, with 12 bases between. The CDR3 is 11 amino acids. CDR3 DNA sequence: TGCAGTGCTGGCCGGACAGAAGAAGCTTTCTTT. Translated: CSAGRTEEAFF.

This chain joins TRBV20-1 and TRBJ2-1, with TRBD2 matching over 9 bases. With 5 bases clipped from V and 12 bases from J, the junction kept 2 bases outside the gene matches. Per the germline V gene, CDR1 is DFQATT and CDR2 is SNEGSKA (reference sequence). The CDR3 is made up of 10 amino acids. DNA for the CDR3: TGCAGTGCTCTTAGCGGGGGGCAGTTCTTC. This encodes CSALSGGQFF.